Detailed here is one TCR beta chain. Its antigen remains unknown. Different DNA sequences within this sample yield the same CDR3. These data come from a study of shared clonotypes between healthy human individuals. Study-wide findings and caveats: A generally larger estimated richness was seen in naive subsets than in memory subsets. Between a handful of donors, naive CD4 clonotypes were shared at a level of about 5%.

It was at deep level that the assay was run. The assay was immunoSEQ multiplex PCR, and TCRdb's table has in-frame clones only and misses some. In the table there are fewer than 1.6 million clones, roughly 98.5% of which are singletons. The CDR3 consists of 15 residues. Germline lookup yields CDR1 SGHTA and CDR2 FQGNSA. The V gene lost 1 base and the J gene lost 0 bases, with 7 bases spanning the gap. Source material: naive CD4+ T cells sorted from blood. Documented subset: CD45RA+ positively selected. The V call is TRBV7-2, the J call TRBJ1-5, with D maybe TRBD1 (5 bases). This sequence originates from a man younger than 40 in good health. CDR3 sequence reads: CASSLGQGSNQPQHF. As DNA, the CDR3 is TGTGCCAGCAGCTTAGGGCAGGGTAGCAATCAGCCCCAGCATTTT.